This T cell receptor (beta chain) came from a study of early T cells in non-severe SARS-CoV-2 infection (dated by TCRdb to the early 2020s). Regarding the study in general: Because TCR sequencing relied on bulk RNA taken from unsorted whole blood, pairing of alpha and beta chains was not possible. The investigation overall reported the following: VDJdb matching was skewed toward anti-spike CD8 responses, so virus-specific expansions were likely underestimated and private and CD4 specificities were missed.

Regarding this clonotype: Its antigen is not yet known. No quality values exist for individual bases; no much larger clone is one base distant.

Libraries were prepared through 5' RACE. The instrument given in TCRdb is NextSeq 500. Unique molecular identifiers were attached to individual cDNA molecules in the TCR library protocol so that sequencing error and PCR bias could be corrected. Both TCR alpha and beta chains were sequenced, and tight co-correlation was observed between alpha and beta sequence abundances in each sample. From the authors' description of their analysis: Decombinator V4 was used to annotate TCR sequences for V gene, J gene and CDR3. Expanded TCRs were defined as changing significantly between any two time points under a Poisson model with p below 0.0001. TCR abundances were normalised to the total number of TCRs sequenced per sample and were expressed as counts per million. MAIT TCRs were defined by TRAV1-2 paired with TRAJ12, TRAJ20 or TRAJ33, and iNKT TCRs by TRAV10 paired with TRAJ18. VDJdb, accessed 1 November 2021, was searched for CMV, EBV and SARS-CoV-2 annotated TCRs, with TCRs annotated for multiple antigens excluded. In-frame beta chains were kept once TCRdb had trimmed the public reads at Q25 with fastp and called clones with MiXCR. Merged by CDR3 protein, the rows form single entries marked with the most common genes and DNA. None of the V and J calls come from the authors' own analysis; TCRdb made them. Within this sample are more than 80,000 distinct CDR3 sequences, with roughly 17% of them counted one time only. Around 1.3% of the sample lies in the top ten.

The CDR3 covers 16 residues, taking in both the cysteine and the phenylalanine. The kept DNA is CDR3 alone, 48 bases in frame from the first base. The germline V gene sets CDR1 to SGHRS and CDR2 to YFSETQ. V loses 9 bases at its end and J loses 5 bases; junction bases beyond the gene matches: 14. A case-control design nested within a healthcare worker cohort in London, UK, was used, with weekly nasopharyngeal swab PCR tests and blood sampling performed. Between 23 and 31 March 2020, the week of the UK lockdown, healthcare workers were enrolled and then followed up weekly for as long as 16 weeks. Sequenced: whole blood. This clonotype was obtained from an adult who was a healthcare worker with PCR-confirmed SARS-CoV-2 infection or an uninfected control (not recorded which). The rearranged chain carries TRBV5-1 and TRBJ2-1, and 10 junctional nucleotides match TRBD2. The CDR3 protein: CATQGLAGAQNNEQFF. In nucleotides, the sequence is TGCGCCACTCAGGGTCTAGCGGGAGCGCAAAACAATGAGCAGTTCTTC. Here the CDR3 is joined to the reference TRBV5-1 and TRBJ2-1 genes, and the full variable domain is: KAGVTQTPRYLIKTRGQQVTLSCSPISGHRSVSWYQQTPGQGLQFLFEYFSETQRNKGNFPGRFSGRQFSNSRSEMNVSTLELGDSALYLCATQGLAGAQNNEQFFGPGTRLTVL.